Listed here is a single T cell receptor (beta chain). This clonotype was observed many times. No cognate antigen has been identified for it. Base quality data are lacking; no much larger clone is found one base away. To demonstrate the VDJtools post-analysis software, TCR beta repertoires were profiled from the peripheral blood of about 13 young patients with multiple sclerosis. The multiple sclerosis patients were children and adolescents between roughly 6 and 16 years of age. Library creation used PCR. Reads for this sample came from an Illumina HiSeq 2500. To reduce PCR and sequencing biases, unique molecular identifiers were incorporated into the TCR beta cDNA libraries. Every 1 to 10 million input T cells yielded some 500,000 cDNA molecules, meaning each molecule approximated one T cell. The patient libraries were prepared and sequenced using the same protocol as the earlier healthy control dataset. Samples belonging to the same batch were prepared together, multiplexed and sequenced on a shared HiSeq lane. Processing in the source paper ran as follows. Raw barcoded reads were processed with MIGEC, discarding single-read molecular identifier groups before consensus assembly and CDR3 extraction. VDJtools was used for post-analysis of the clonotype tables, with diversity normalized by down-sampling every dataset to the smallest sample size. In repertoire overlap clustering, CDR3 amino acid sequences, but not nucleotide sequences, were matched to correct batch-related cross-sample contamination. In TCRdb, the public reads were trimmed at Q25 with fastp and aligned with MiXCR, with productive beta chains retained. CDR3 protein sequences are deduplicated, and each keeps its most common genes and DNA. The V and J calls and clone size are TCRdb's, not the authors'. The sample contains about 260,000 distinct CDR3 sequences, approximately 34% of them found a single time. The ten largest clones add up to around 5% of the sample.

This specimen comes from a study of post-analysis software for immune sequencing data (dated by TCRdb to the mid-2010s). Regarding the complete study: The recorded disease courses included relapsing-remitting, secondary progressive and progressive-relapsing multiple sclerosis, and some patients had no subtype annotation. The multiple sclerosis patient repertoires were compared with 10 to 12 previously published healthy control repertoires from donors aged about 6 to 25 years. A subset of samples was prepared in parallel using single-end sample barcoding, then pooled and co-amplified after Illumina adapter ligation.

General findings and caveats noted by the study authors: Direct clustering with F measure revealed strong co-clustering of samples prepared in the same batch, which led to a batch-effect correction. The control group was slightly older than the multiple sclerosis patient group. Significantly higher frequencies in patients than in controls were found for about five TRBV segments, including TRBV5-6, TRBV5-1 and TRBV20-1. Normalized Chao1 diversity was significantly lower in multiple sclerosis patients than controls, suggesting substantial peripheral T-cell clonal expansion.

The germline V end is reduced by 2 bases and the J end by 2 bases; junction bases left unmatched: 6. There are 16 amino acids in the CDR3, from cysteine to phenylalanine inclusive. Solely the CDR3 DNA is kept, with 48 bases framed from the first base. Reading the germline V gene gives CDR1 SGHRS and CDR2 YFSETQ. The rearrangement joined TRBV5-1 to TRBJ2-5; 10 nucleotides in the junction match TRBD2. Material: blood. This clonotype was obtained from a girl aged 5 to 17 with multiple sclerosis. This receptor carries the CDR3 CASSFVSGGAQETQYF. The DNA is as follows: TGCGCCAGCAGCTTCGTCAGCGGGGGGGCGCAAGAGACCCAGTACTTC.